This record covers a single T cell receptor beta chain. The cohort comprised adults aged 18 to 89 years residing in 20 to 30 US areas. This sample is part of a study of blood T cell repertoires in COVID-19. Overall study: Acute-phase and convalescent COVID-19 samples originated in the United States, Italy and Spain.

This CDR3 spans 14 amino acids. The V gene end was trimmed by 7 bases and the J gene end by 7 bases; junction bases not matched to a gene: 8. Germline V gene lookup returns CDR1 MDHEN and CDR2 SYDVKM. In the original processing: The authors estimated nucleated cell counts from reference gene primer amplification. Sequencing was performed with immunoSEQ multiplex PCR; in TCRdb, only in-frame clones are kept and a portion is missing. The D gene and trimming were derived from the DNA, and the V and J assignments and clone size from that table. The table includes approximately 260,000 clones, about nine tenths detected once.

This receptor was obtained from a woman in her 30s with acute COVID-19. The chain employs TRBV28 and TRBJ2-2; 8 nucleotides match TRBD1. The sample consisted of PBMCs or T cells enriched from blood (not recorded which). Here the CDR3 DNA reads TGTGCCAGCATCACAGGGGGTAGTGACGGGGAGCTGTTTTTT. This sequence encodes CASITGGSDGELFF.